The next 9 T cell receptor beta chains were all read from a single sample in a study of neurological immune-mediated disorders (dated by TCRdb to between 2018 and 2020). Libraries were made using 5' RACE. Sequenced using an Illumina HiSeq 2500. The raw public reads went through TCRdb reprocessing: fastp at Q25, MiXCR clone calling, in-frame beta chains kept. Records with the same CDR3 protein are collapsed into one entry carrying the most frequent genes and DNA. The sample contains some 16,000 distinct CDR3 sequences, approximately 15% of them found a single time. Approximately 13% of the sample is held by the ten biggest clonotypes. Sequencing used PBMCs. The receptors were gathered from a man aged 60 to 75 with HTLV-1-associated myelopathy (HAM/TSP).

At least ten counts were recorded for this clonotype. The J gene is TRBJ1-5, the V gene TRBV12-3 or TRBV12-4, with a possible D match to TRBD1 (6 bases). V lost 2 bases, J lost 3 bases, and 20 bases lay in between. This CDR3 comprises 18 residues. CDR3 loop: CASSLRVRGVGNNQPQHF. The CDR3 DNA reads TGTGCCAGCAGTTTACGCGTCAGGGGTGTCGGGAACAATCAGCCCCAGCATTTT.

This clonotype was detected once. The rearrangement links TRBV20-1 to TRBJ2-3; D not certain. The CDR3 sequence is 15 residues long. In germline, CDR1 is DFQATT, CDR2 SNEGSKA (reference sequence). V was shortened by 5 bases and J by 2 bases, with 17 bases between the two germline ends. Here the CDR3 DNA reads TGCAGTGCTGTTACCATGCTGCCCAACACAGATACGCAGTATTTT. This codes for CSAVTMLPNTDTQYF.

This clonotype appeared many times. The J gene is TRBJ1-4, the V gene TRBV7-3; 11 positions agree with TRBD1. V trimming: 1 base; J trimming: 10 bases; junction bases outside the gene matches: 5. Per the germline V gene, CDR1 is SGHTA and CDR2 is FQGTGA. This CDR3 is 15 amino acids long. This CDR3 is CASSLRGTGGGKLFF. In DNA form, the CDR3 reads TGTGCCAGCAGCTTAAGGGGGACAGGGGGGGGAAAACTGTTTTTT.

This clonotype was detected only a few times. The J gene is TRBJ2-3, the V gene TRBV18, with D perhaps matching TRBD1 (6 bases). The germline gives CDR1 KGHSH, CDR2 LQKENI. The CDR3 is 17 amino acids. V was clipped by 1 base and J by 0 bases, with 14 bases between them. The CDR3 nucleotides read TGTGCCAGCTCACCACTTGGTGGGGGCCCTAGCACAGATACGCAGTATTTT. As protein: CASSPLGGGPSTDTQYF. Full variable domain (missing parts from reference TRBV18 and TRBJ2-3): NAGVMQNPRHLVRRRGQEARLRCSPMKGHSHVYWYRQLPEEGLKFMVYLQKENIIDESGMPKERFSAEFPKEGPSILRIQQVVRGDSAAYFCASSPLGGGPSTDTQYFGPGTRLTVL.

Many counts were recorded for this clonotype. The chain links TRBV6-1 to TRBJ1-1; D call uncertain. The CDR3 contains 13 residues. Germline CDR1 and CDR2: MNHNS and SASEGT. V dropped 2 bases and J dropped 9 bases, with 13 bases sitting between them. The CDR3 bases are TGTGCCAGCAGTGAAATGGCTGCCCTACAAGCTTTCTTT. Encoded protein: CASSEMAALQAFF.

Many counts were recorded for this clonotype. Being one base from a much bigger clone, this may be a read error. The chain is built from TRBV5-5 and TRBJ1-2, with a weak D call TRBD1 (5 bases). CDR1 SGHKS and CDR2 YYEKEE come from the germline V gene (reference sequence). This CDR3 region has 13 residues. CDR3 loop: CANSWTLNYGYTF. DNA of the CDR3: TGTGCCAACAGCTGGACATTGAACTATGGCTACACCTTC.

The chain employs TRBV5-1 and TRBJ2-5; D is possibly TRBD2 (6 bases). Per germline, CDR1 SGHRS and CDR2 YFSETQ. V lost 3 bases, J lost 2 bases, and 8 bases lay in between. The CDR3 has 13 amino acids. The CDR3 DNA is TGCGCCAGCAGCTCCGGGACTCAAGAGACCCAGTACTTC. Residues: CASSSGTQETQYF.

In its sample, this clonotype ranks as medium-sized. The chain links TRBV20-1 to TRBJ2-5, with 7 bases aligning to TRBD2. There are 14 residues in the CDR3. V lost 2 bases and J lost 1; bases outside the gene matches: 4. Germline V CDR1 and CDR2: DFQATT, SNEGSKA (reference sequence). CDR3 DNA sequence: TGCAGTGCTAGATGGGCTAGCGGCCAAGAGACCCAGTACTTC. Protein product: CSARWASGQETQYF.

In this sample, this clonotype turned up many times. This chain links TRBV20-1 with TRBJ1-3, with D hard to call. There are 13 residues in the CDR3. V lost 3 bases and J 4 bases, leaving 10 bases between the germline ends. Germline V gene sequence: CDR1 DFQATT, CDR2 SNEGSKA (reference sequence). The CDR3 nucleotides read TGCAGTGCTAGGACACTTAGGGGAAACACCATATATTTT. It yields the protein CSARTLRGNTIYF.